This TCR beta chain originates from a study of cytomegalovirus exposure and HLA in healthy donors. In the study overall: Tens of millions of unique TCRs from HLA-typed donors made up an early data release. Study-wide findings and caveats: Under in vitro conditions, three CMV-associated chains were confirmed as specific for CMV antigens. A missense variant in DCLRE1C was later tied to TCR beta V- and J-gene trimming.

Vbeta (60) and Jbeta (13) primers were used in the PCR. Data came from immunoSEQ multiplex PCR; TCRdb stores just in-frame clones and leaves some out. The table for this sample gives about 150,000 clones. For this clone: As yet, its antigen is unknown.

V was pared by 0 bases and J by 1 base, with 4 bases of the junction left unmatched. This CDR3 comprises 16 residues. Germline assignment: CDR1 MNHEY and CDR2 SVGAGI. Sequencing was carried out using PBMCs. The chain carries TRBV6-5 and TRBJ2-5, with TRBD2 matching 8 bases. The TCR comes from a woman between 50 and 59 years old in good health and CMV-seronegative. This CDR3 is CASSYSFAGGQETQYF. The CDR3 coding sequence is TGTGCCAGCAGTTACTCTTTTGCGGGGGGCCAAGAGACCCAGTACTTC.